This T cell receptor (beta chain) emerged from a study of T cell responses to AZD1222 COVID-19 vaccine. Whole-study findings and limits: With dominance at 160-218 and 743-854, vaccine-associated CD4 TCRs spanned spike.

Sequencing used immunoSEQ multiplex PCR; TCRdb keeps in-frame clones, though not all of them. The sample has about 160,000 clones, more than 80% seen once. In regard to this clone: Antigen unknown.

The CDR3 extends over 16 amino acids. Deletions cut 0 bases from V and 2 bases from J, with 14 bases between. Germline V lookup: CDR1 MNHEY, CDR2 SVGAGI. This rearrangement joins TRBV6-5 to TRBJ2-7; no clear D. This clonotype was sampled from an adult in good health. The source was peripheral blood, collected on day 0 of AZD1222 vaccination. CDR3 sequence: CASSYSGDRAAYEQYV. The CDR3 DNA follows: TGTGCCAGCAGTTACTCGGGTGACCGGGCAGCCTACGAGCAGTACGTC.